A single sample is the source of the 22 T cell receptor beta chains below, sequenced in a study of PD-1 blockade in mismatch repair-deficient tumors. Profiling relied on immunoSEQ multiplex PCR, and the TCRdb table lists in-frame clones only, not all of them. Among some 130,000 clones listed, around nine tenths were seen once. The sequencing used peripheral blood, collected 72 weeks after starting pembrolizumab. The receptors were sampled from an adult with mismatch repair-deficient cancer.

This clone was counted a single time. CDR3 sequence: CASGMTGNTGELFF. CDR3 DNA sequence: TGCGCCAGCGGAATGACAGGGAACACCGGGGAGCTGTTTTTT. The chain links TRBV5-1 to TRBJ2-2; D perhaps matches TRBD1 (6 bases). V lost 7 bases, J lost 1 base, and 11 bases lay in between. The CDR3 has 14 amino acids. Germline V CDR1 and CDR2: SGHRS, YFSETQ.

This rearrangement joins TRBV30 to TRBJ2-7, with 9 bases lining up with TRBD1. Trimming took 4 bases from V and 6 from J; bases not matched to a gene: 7. The germline V gene has CDR1 GTSNPN and CDR2 SVGIG (reference sequence). CDR3 length: 13 amino acids. CDR3 sequence: CAWNRDRVFEQYF. The DNA for the CDR3 is TGTGCCTGGAACCGGGACAGGGTCTTCGAGCAGTACTTC. Drawing the rest from reference TRBV30 and TRBJ2-7, the complete variable domain is SQTIHQWPATLVQPVGSPLSLECTVEGTSNPNLYWYRQAAGRGLQLLFYSVGIGQISSEVPQNLSASRPQDRQFILSSKKLLLSDSGFYLCAWNRDRVFEQYFGPGTRLTVT.

J is TRBJ2-1 and V is TRBV9; the D gene is possibly TRBD1 (6 bases). Trimming cost V 1 base and J 8 bases, with 16 bases left between them. Germline V CDR1 and CDR2: SGDLS, YYNGEE. There are 15 residues in the CDR3. CDR3 sequence (DNA): TGTGCCAGCAGCGTACACCCGGGCAGGGGTGATGAGCAGTTCTTC. Translating it yields CASSVHPGRGDEQFF.

The rearrangement uses TRBV30 and TRBJ2-1, with 9 positions matching TRBD1. The CDR3 totals 12 residues. Germline V gene sequence: CDR1 GTSNPN, CDR2 SVGIG (reference sequence). V lost 5 bases to trimming and J lost 10 bases; unmatched junction nucleotides: 6. The CDR3 protein is CAWVPGTGEQFF. CDR3 nucleotide sequence: TGTGCCTGGGTCCCCGGGACAGGGGAGCAGTTCTTC.

The V and J genes are TRBV7-2 and TRBJ2-2; 8 positions agree with TRBD2. V lost 5 bases to trimming and J lost 3 bases; unmatched junction nucleotides: 5. CDR3 size: 15 residues. Germline assignment: CDR1 SGHTA and CDR2 FQGNSA. This CDR3 is CASSRSGSDTGELFF. The DNA for the CDR3 is TGTGCCAGCAGCCGGAGCGGGAGCGACACCGGGGAGCTGTTTTTT.

This clone has just one count. The rearrangement uses TRBV21-1 and TRBJ2-4; the D segment call TRBD1 is taken from the table without a DNA check. TRBV21-1 is designated a pseudogene. The CDR3 is made up of 14 amino acids. The CDR3 DNA reads as TGTGCCAGCAGTTATTCAGGGGCTCTCTTGGTTCAGTACTTC. Its protein product is CASSYSGALLVQYF.

The gene calls are TRBV6-5 and TRBJ1-2; possibly TRBD1 for D (5 bases). Germline V lookup: CDR1 MNHEY, CDR2 SVGAGI. The V end was cut by 2 bases, the J end by 3 bases, with 16 bases between. CDR3 size: 16 residues. CDR3 nucleotides: TGTGCCAGCAGTTACGGATGGGGGGACGTGGACTATGGCTACACCTTC. Amino acids: CASSYGWGDVDYGYTF.

This chain links TRBV7-9 with TRBJ1-5; a possible D gene is TRBD1 (5 bases). CDR1 SEHNR and CDR2 FQNEAQ come from the germline V gene (reference sequence). Trimming left V 5 bases short and J 2 bases short, with 10 bases between. The CDR3 contains 14 residues. The CDR3 region is CASSLGGGNQPQHF. In DNA, the CDR3 is TGTGCCAGCAGCCTGGGGGGTGGCAATCAGCCCCAGCATTTT.

The chain employs TRBV19 and TRBJ2-7, with 11 bases matching TRBD2. With V trimmed by 3 bases and J by 6 bases, 4 bases remained unmatched. Germline V gene data show CDR1 as LNHDA and CDR2 as SQIVND (reference sequence). The CDR3 consists of 14 residues. The chain's CDR3 is CASSMGLAEPEQYF. CDR3 nucleotides: TGTGCCAGTAGTATGGGACTAGCGGAACCCGAGCAGTACTTC.

This chain connects TRBV11-2 to TRBJ1-1; D might be TRBD1 (5 bases). The germline V gene has CDR1 SGHAT and CDR2 FQNNGV. The CDR3 sequence is 14 residues long. Trimming took 5 bases from V and 0 from J, leaving 10 bases between them. The CDR3 is CASSARVMNTEAFF. CDR3 DNA sequence: TGTGCCAGCAGCGCCAGGGTCATGAACACTGAAGCTTTCTTT.

The V call is TRBV4-3, the J call TRBJ1-1; D is perhaps TRBD1 (5 bases). The germline V gene has CDR1 LGHNA and CDR2 YSLEER. The CDR3 spans 15 residues. Trimming removed 2 bases at V and 1 base at J, with 11 bases between. The CDR3: CASSQYRSANTEAFF. Written as DNA, the CDR3 is TGCGCCAGCAGCCAATACAGGTCCGCGAACACTGAAGCTTTCTTT.

CDR3 sequence reads: CASSRRGSTNEKLFF. The CDR3, as DNA: TGTGCCAGCAGCCGCAGGGGCTCAACTAATGAAAAACTGTTTTTT. The chain is built from TRBV27 and TRBJ1-4; D perhaps matches TRBD1 (6 bases). CDR1 MNHEY and CDR2 SMNVEV come from the germline V gene (reference sequence). V gave up 6 bases and J gave up 0 bases, with 11 bases separating them. The CDR3 is 15 amino acids.

The chain carries TRBV4-1 and TRBJ2-5; 9 positions match TRBD2. This CDR3 comprises 16 residues. Germline loops: CDR1 MGHRA, CDR2 YSYEKL. J was trimmed by 6 bases and V by 4 bases; bases with no gene match: 12. Here the CDR3 reads CASSPREASGTQTQYF. The DNA for the CDR3 is TGCGCCAGCAGCCCTCGGGAGGCTAGCGGGACCCAGACCCAGTACTTC.

The gene calls are TRBV27 and TRBJ2-1; D may be TRBD1 (6 bases). The V gene's germline CDR1 is MNHEY and CDR2 SMNVEV (reference sequence). This CDR3 has 14 amino acids. V was trimmed by 3 bases and J by 12 bases, leaving 18 bases between them. CDR3 sequence reads: CASSFAFSGQMQFF. CDR3 nucleotides: TGTGCCAGCAGTTTTGCATTTTCAGGACAGATGCAGTTCTTC.

This clone has only a few counts. The chain links TRBV4-3 to TRBJ1-2; D uncertain. Germline V gene sequence: CDR1 LGHNA, CDR2 YSLEER. The CDR3 loop spans 13 amino acids. Trimming stripped 0 bases from V and 6 bases from J, with 8 bases between. DNA of the CDR3: TGCGCCAGCAGCCAAGAAGCGGGGAATGGCTACACCTTC. Translation gives CASSQEAGNGYTF.

The chain has TRBV27 and TRBJ2-2; D not resolved. V was clipped by 3 bases and J by 3 bases, with 17 bases between them. Looked up from germline, CDR1 is MNHEY and CDR2 is SMNVEV (reference sequence). The CDR3 consists of 17 residues. The CDR3 sequence is CASSFRGFELDTGELFF. CDR3 nucleotide sequence: TGTGCCAGCAGTTTTCGCGGCTTTGAGTTGGACACCGGGGAGCTGTTTTTT.

V usage is TRBV7-8 and J usage is TRBJ1-2; 9 bases match TRBD1. V was clipped by 1 base and J by 2 bases; unmatched bases: 11. Germline-derived CDR1 and CDR2 are SGHVS and FQNEAQ. The CDR3 is 18 residues long. As DNA, the CDR3 is TGTGCCAGCAGCTTAGTAGCTGACCCGGGACAGGGAAACTATGGCTACACCTTC. Protein: CASSLVADPGQGNYGYTF.

The gene calls are TRBV5-4 and TRBJ2-5; no definite D call. The CDR3 spans 13 residues. Per the germline V gene, CDR1 is SGHNT and CDR2 is YYREEE (reference sequence). Trimming took off 5 bases at V and 7 bases at J, with 15 bases between the two ends. The DNA for the CDR3 is TGTGCCAGCAGAGCCCAGCCTGGTACGACCCAGTACTTC. Protein sequence: CASRAQPGTTQYF.

The rearrangement joins TRBV6-6 to TRBJ1-2; D is perhaps TRBD1 (6 bases). The germline V gene encodes CDR1 MNHNY and CDR2 SVGAGI (reference sequence). The length of the CDR3 is 15 residues. The V gene lost 6 bases and the J gene lost 7 bases, with 21 bases spanning the gap. Written as DNA, the CDR3 is TGTGCCAGCAGCCCCATGAGGGGGTACTATCTTGGCTACACCTTC. Amino acid sequence: CASSPMRGYYLGYTF.

The CDR3 loop is CASSTRTGPNTGELFF. The CDR3 DNA follows: TGTGCCAGCAGTACCCGGACAGGACCGAACACCGGGGAGCTGTTTTTT. The chain recombines TRBV28 with TRBJ2-2, with TRBD1 identical over 7 bases. V shed 5 bases and J 0 bases; nucleotides not matched to a gene: 6. Germline V gene sequence: CDR1 MDHEN, CDR2 SYDVKM. The CDR3 totals 16 residues.

V is TRBV23-1 and J is TRBJ2-1; 14 bases map to TRBD2. TRBV23-1 is noted as an ORF with a role that remains uncertain. This CDR3 has 19 amino acids. J lost 9 bases, V lost 4 bases, and 17 bases had no gene match. CDR3 nucleotide sequence: TGCGCCAGCAGTCGTTCCGGGACTAGCGGGAGAATCGCGACAGGTGAGCAGTTCTTC. Amino acid sequence: CASSRSGTSGRIATGEQFF.

This chain links TRBV4-3 with TRBJ2-2; no reliable D call. The CDR3 consists of 16 residues. The V gene lost 2 bases and the J gene lost 5 bases, with 15 bases spanning the gap. Germline V lookup: CDR1 LGHNA, CDR2 YSLEER. CDR3 in DNA: TGCGCCAGCAGCCAAAGCTTCTGGGCAGTTACCGGGGAGCTGTTTTTT. Translated: CASSQSFWAVTGELFF.